Following are 8 T cell receptor beta chains from one sample sequenced in a study of T cells after yellow fever vaccination (dated by TCRdb to between 2019 and 2020). Preparation of the library involved 5' RACE. The listed sequencing device is Illumina HiSeq 2500. TCRdb ran its own pipeline on the public reads, namely fastp trimming at Q25 and MiXCR clone calling, and kept in-frame beta chains. Rows are combined by CDR3 protein, so each entry shows the most common genes and DNA. The sample records a few hundred thousand distinct CDR3 sequences, about 6.9% of which are singletons. In total, the top ten clones hold about a sixth of the sample. The treatment or condition label of this sample denotes: live attenuated yellow fever vaccine strain. Specimen: PBMCs, collected about 41 days after the first yellow fever vaccination. These receptors all come from a man younger than 30 who received the YFV17D yellow fever vaccine.

This clonotype was recorded a few times. V is TRBV5-1 and J is TRBJ2-1; possibly TRBD2 for D (7 bases). This CDR3 region has 18 residues. Deletions cut 2 bases from V and 3 bases from J, with 21 bases between. CDR1 SGHRS and CDR2 YFSETQ come from the germline V gene. The CDR3 is CASSFGGGPKRNYNEQFF. CDR3 DNA sequence: TGCGCCAGCAGCTTTGGGGGGGGCCCTAAAAGGAACTACAATGAGCAGTTCTTC.

On this clonotype itself: One junction end does not reproduce the germline sequence, and a read error may be involved. This sequence joins TRBV4-3 and TRBJ2-7; 7 bases fit TRBD1. This CDR3 is 13 amino acids long. CDR1 is LGHNA and CDR2 is YSLEER in the germline V gene. The CDR3 region has the DNA TGCGCCAGCAGCCCGGACAGGTTCTACGAGCCGTACTTC. Protein: CASSPDRFYEPYF.

As to this clonotype: This may arise from a read error, as a much more abundant clone is one base away. The chain carries TRBV4-1 and TRBJ1-1, with a weak D call TRBD1 (6 bases). Germline V gene lookup returns CDR1 MGHRA and CDR2 YSYEKL. CDR3 size: 16 residues. CDR3 nucleotides: TGCGCCAGCAGCCAAGAGCGACGGGGGGCCCCACGGGAAGCTTTATTT. Translated: CASSQERRGAPREALF.

CDR3 in DNA: TGCAGTGCAAAGAACAGAAGAGGGAATTCACCCCTCCACTTT. It encodes CSAKNRRGNSPLHF. The rearrangement uses TRBV20-1 and TRBJ1-6; the D is unclear. The CDR3 consists of 14 residues. Germline V gives CDR1 DFQATT, CDR2 SNEGSKA (reference sequence). V was shortened by 6 bases and J by 7 bases, with 16 bases between the two germline ends.

This clonotype was observed many times. V and J are TRBV18 and TRBJ2-2, with D uncertain. CDR3 length equals 13 residues. Germline CDR1 KGHSH, CDR2 LQKENI. Trimming cost V 4 bases and J 5 bases, with 8 bases left between them. The DNA of the CDR3 is TGTGCCAGCTCACAGGGTGCGACCGGGGAGCTGTTTTTT. Its translation is CASSQGATGELFF.

The table lists this clonotype with a few counts. The chain employs TRBV6-2 or TRBV6-3 and TRBJ1-1; no clear D. Trimming removed 5 bases from V and 4 bases from J, with 26 bases in between. From germline, CDR1 is MNHEY and CDR2 SVGEGT. The CDR3 spans 18 residues. CDR3 protein: CASSRRLPTDSLTTEAFF. CDR3 coding DNA: TGTGCCAGCAGTCGACGGCTCCCCACGGACTCACTTACCACTGAAGCTTTCTTT.

V usage is TRBV7-2 and J usage is TRBJ1-6, with D unresolved. The CDR3 totals 12 residues. V lost 2 bases, J lost 10 bases, and 6 bases lay in between. In germline, CDR1 is SGHTA, CDR2 FQGNSA. The CDR3 reads CASSLYLSPLHF. CDR3 DNA: TGTGCCAGCAGCTTATATCTCTCACCCCTCCACTTT.

CDR3 nucleotides: TGTGCCAGCAGTTGGACAGGGGTTGGCGGGGAGCTGTTTTTT. It yields the protein CASSWTGVGGELFF. The genes are TRBV12-3 or TRBV12-4 and TRBJ2-2; the match to TRBD1 covers 9 bases. V trimming: 4 bases; J trimming: 7 bases; junction bases outside the gene matches: 4. This CDR3 is built from 14 residues.